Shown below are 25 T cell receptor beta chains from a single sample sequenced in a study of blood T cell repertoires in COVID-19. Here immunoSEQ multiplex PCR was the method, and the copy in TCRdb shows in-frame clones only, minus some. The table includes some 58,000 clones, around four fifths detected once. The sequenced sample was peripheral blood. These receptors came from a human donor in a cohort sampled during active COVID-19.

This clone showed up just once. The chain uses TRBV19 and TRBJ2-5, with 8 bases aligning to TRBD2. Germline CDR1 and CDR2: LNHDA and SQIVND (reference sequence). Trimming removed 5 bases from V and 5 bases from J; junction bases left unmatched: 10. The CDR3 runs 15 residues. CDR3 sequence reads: CASSSLAGSGETQYF. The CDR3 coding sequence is TGTGCCAGTAGTTCATTAGCGGGGTCGGGGGAGACCCAGTACTTC.

The CDR3 reads CASGPGGTGTDTQYF. The CDR3 nucleotides are TGCGCCAGCGGCCCCGGGGGTACGGGGACAGATACGCAGTATTTT. The chain carries TRBV5-1 and TRBJ2-3; TRBD2 is a possible D gene (6 bases). Per germline, CDR1 SGHRS and CDR2 YFSETQ. Trimming took 7 bases from V and 3 from J, leaving 18 bases between them. The CDR3 totals 15 residues.

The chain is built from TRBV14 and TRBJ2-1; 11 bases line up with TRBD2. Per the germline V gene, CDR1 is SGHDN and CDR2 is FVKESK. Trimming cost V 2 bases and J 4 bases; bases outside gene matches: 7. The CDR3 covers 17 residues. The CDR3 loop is CASSQTRGTSGYNEQFF. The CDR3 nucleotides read TGTGCCAGCAGCCAAACACGGGGGACTAGCGGATACAATGAGCAGTTCTTC.

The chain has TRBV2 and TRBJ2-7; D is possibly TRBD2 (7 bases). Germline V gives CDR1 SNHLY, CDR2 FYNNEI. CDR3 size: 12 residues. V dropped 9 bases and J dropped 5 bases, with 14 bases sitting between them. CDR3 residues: CASGGEGDEQYF. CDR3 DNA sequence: TGTGCCAGTGGGGGGGAGGGGGACGAGCAGTACTTC.

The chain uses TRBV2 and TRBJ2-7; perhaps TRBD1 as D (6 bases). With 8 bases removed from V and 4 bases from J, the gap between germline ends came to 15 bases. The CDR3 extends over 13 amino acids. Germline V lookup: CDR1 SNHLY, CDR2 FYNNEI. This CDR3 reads CASLGQGQYEQYF. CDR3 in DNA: TGTGCCAGCTTAGGTCAGGGGCAGTACGAGCAGTACTTC.

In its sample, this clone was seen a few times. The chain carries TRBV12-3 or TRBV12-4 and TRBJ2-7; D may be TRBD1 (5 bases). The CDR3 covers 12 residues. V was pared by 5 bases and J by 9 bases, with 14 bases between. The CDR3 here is CASSLPQGWQYF. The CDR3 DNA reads TGTGCCAGCAGTCTACCGCAGGGTTGGCAGTACTTC.

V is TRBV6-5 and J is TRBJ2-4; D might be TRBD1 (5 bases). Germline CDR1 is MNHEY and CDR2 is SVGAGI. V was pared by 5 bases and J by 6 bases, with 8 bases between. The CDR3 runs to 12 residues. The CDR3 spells CASSRDRNIQYF. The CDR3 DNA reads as TGTGCCAGCAGTCGAGACAGAAACATTCAGTACTTC.

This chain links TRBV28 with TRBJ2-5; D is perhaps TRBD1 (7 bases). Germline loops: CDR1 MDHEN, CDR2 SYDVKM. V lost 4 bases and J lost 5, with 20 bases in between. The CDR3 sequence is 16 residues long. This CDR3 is CASSSPGGPRRETQYF. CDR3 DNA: TGTGCCAGCAGTTCCCCAGGGGGGCCGAGGAGGGAGACCCAGTACTTC. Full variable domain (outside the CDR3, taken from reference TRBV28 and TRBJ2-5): DVKVTQSSRYLVKRTGEKVFLECVQDMDHENMFWYRQDPGLGLRLIYFSYDVKMKEKGDIPEGYSVSREKKERFSLILESASTNQTSMYLCASSSPGGPRRETQYFGPGTRLLVL.

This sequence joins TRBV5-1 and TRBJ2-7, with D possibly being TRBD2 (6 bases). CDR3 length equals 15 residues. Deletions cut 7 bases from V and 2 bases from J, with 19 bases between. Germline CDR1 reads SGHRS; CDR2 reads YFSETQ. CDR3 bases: TGCGCCAGCCAAATCACCGGGACTCAGGCCTACGAGCAGTACTTC. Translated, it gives CASQITGTQAYEQYF.

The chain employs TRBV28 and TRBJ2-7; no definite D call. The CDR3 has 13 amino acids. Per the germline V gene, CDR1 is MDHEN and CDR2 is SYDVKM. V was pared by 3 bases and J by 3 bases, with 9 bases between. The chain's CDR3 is CASSLAQLYEQYF. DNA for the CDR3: TGTGCCAGCAGTTTGGCACAGCTCTACGAGCAGTACTTC.

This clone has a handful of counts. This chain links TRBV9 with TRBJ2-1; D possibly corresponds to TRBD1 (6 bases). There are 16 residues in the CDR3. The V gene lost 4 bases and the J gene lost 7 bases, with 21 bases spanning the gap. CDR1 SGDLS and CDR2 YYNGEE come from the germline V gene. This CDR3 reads CASSSYGTPSKNEQFF. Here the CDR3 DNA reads TGTGCCAGCAGCTCCTACGGGACACCTTCTAAAAATGAGCAGTTCTTC.

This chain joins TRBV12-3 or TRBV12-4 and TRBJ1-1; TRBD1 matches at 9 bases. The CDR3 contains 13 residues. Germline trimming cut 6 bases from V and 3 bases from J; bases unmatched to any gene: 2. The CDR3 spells CASSWTGDTEAFF. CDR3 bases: TGTGCCAGCAGCTGGACAGGGGACACTGAAGCTTTCTTT.

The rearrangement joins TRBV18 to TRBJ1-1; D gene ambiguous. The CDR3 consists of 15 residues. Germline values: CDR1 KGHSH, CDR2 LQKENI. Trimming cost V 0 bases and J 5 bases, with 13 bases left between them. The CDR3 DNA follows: TGTGCCAGCTCACCACCGTCCCCCGGGAGAACTGAAGCTTTCTTT. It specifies CASSPPSPGRTEAFF.

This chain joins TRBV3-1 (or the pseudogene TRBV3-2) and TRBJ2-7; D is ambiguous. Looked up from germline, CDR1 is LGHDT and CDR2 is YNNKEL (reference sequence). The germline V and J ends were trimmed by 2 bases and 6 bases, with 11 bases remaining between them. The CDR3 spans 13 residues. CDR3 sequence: CASSQLREAEQYF. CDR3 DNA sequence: TGTGCCAGCAGCCAACTTAGAGAGGCCGAGCAGTACTTC.

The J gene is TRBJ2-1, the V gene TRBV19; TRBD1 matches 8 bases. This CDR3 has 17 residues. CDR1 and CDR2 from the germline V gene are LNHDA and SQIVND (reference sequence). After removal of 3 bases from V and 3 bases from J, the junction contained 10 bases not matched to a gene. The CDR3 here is CASSIPPRGLFYNEQFF. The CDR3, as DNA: TGTGCCAGTAGTATTCCCCCCAGGGGGCTTTTCTACAATGAGCAGTTCTTC.

The CDR3 bases are TGCGCCAGCAGCCAAGATTCACAGGGGAGTCAGCCCCAGCATTTT. Encoded protein: CASSQDSQGSQPQHF. J is TRBJ1-5 and V is TRBV4-3, with 7 bases lining up with TRBD1. Germline loops: CDR1 LGHNA, CDR2 YSLEER. V lost 0 bases to trimming and J lost 6 bases; unmatched junction nucleotides: 5. The CDR3 length is 15 residues.

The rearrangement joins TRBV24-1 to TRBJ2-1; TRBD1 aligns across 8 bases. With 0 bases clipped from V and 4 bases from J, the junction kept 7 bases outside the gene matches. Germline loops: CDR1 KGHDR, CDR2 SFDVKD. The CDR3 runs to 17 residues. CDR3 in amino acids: CATSDLPDRGRYNEQFF. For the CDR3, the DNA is TGTGCCACCAGTGATTTGCCAGACAGGGGAAGGTACAATGAGCAGTTCTTC.

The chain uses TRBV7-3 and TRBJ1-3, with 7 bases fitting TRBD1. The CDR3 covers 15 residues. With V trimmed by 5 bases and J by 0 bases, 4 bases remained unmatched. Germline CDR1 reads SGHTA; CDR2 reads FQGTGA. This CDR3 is CASSVSGGSGNTIYF. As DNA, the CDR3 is TGTGCCAGCAGCGTCTCAGGGGGCTCTGGAAACACCATATATTTT.

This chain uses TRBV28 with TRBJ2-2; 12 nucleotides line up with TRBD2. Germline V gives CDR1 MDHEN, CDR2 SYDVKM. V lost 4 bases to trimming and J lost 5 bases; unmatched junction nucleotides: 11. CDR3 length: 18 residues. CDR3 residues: CASSSLAGGPGGTGELFF. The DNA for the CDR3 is TGTGCCAGCAGTTCGCTAGCGGGAGGGCCGGGAGGGACCGGGGAGCTGTTTTTT.

The CDR3 DNA follows: TGTGCCAGCACCAAAACAGGGGGCGCGGGCACCGGGGAGCTGTTTTTT. Its protein product is CASTKTGGAGTGELFF. This chain links TRBV2 with TRBJ2-2; TRBD1 aligns across 9 bases. From germline, CDR1 is SNHLY and CDR2 FYNNEI. V dropped 7 bases and J dropped 4; count of bases not matched to a gene: 10. There are 16 residues in the CDR3.

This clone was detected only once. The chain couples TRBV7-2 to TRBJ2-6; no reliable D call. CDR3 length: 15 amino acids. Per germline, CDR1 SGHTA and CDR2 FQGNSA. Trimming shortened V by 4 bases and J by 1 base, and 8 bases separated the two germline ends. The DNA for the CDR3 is TGTGCCAGCAGCTATCAGGCTTCTGGGGCCAACGTCCTGACTTTC. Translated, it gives CASSYQASGANVLTF.

CDR3 DNA: TGTGCCAGCAGCCAAGATAGGGGGAACACTGAAGCTTTCTTT. Protein: CASSQDRGNTEAFF. The J gene is TRBJ1-1, the V gene TRBV3-1 (or the pseudogene TRBV3-2); D possibly corresponds to TRBD1 (5 bases). V was clipped by 0 bases and J by 1 base, with 6 bases between them. Germline lookup yields CDR1 LGHDT and CDR2 YNNKEL (reference sequence). CDR3 size: 14 residues.

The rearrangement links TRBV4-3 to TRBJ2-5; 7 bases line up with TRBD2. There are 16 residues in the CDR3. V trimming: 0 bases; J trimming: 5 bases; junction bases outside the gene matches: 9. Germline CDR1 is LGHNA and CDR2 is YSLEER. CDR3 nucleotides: TGCGCCAGCAGCCAAGAGATAGCGGGCACCGGGGAGACCCAGTACTTC. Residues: CASSQEIAGTGETQYF.

CDR3 DNA sequence: TGTGCCAGCAGCCTCCCCCTCAGGGGTACGCAGTATTTT. Amino acids: CASSLPLRGTQYF. This chain uses TRBV7-9 with TRBJ2-3; TRBD1 is a possible D gene (6 bases). With 5 bases removed from V and 8 bases from J, the gap between germline ends came to 14 bases. CDR3 length: 13 amino acids. Germline CDR1 reads SEHNR; CDR2 reads FQNEAQ (reference sequence).

CDR3 region: CASYPGTGFLENTGELFF. As DNA, the CDR3 is TGTGCCAGCTACCCCGGGACAGGGTTTTTGGAGAACACCGGGGAGCTGTTTTTT. This chain connects TRBV18 to TRBJ2-2, with 9 nucleotides matching TRBD1. The V gene end was trimmed by 7 bases and the J gene end by 1 base; junction bases not matched to a gene: 13. The CDR3 sequence is 18 residues long. In germline, CDR1 is KGHSH, CDR2 LQKENI.